This T cell receptor beta chain is from a study of molecular identifiers for immune sequencing clone quantification. V dropped 6 bases and J dropped 2 bases, with 20 bases sitting between them. The CDR3 covers 16 residues. Germline V gives CDR1 SGHVS, CDR2 FNYEAQ. This clonotype was detected a few times. TCRdb analysed the PCR reads with MiXCR anew, one entry per CDR3 protein. This sample has about 640,000 distinct CDR3 sequences; roughly 21% occur once, and the top ten carry roughly 0.85%. The V and J genes are TRBV7-6 and TRBJ2-7, with D possibly TRBD1 on 6 matching bases. The sequencing input was naive CD8+ T cells from blood, with Jurkat cell RNA spiked in. Noted subset: FACS-sorted CD8+CD4-CCR7+CD45RA+ naive T cells. The source is a human donor in good health. Some libraries in this study had Jurkat cell RNA spiked in. The CDR3 here is CASSSEQGLFPYEQYF. The DNA for the CDR3 is TGTGCCAGCAGTTCGGAACAGGGTTTATTCCCCTACGAGCAGTACTTC.